This entry lists 28 T cell receptor beta chains sequenced from one sample in a study of cytomegalovirus exposure and HLA in healthy donors. 60 Vbeta and 13 Jbeta primers were used in PCR. Using immunoSEQ multiplex PCR, the repertoire was profiled, and TCRdb retains in-frame clones only, with some absent. The data hold 85,000 to 120,000 clones, with about 76% observed a single time. Material for sequencing was PBMCs. These receptors were collected from a woman aged 45-59 years in good health and CMV-seropositive.

In regard to this clone: Within the sample, other DNA sequences also encode this same CDR3. CDR3 sequence: CASSVGQGSTEAFF. DNA for the CDR3: TGTGCCAGCAGCGTAGGACAGGGCAGTACTGAAGCTTTCTTT. The J gene is TRBJ1-1, the V gene TRBV9, with 7 bases identical to TRBD1. CDR1 and CDR2 (germline): SGDLS, YYNGEE. V was clipped by 0 bases and J by 5 bases; unmatched bases: 4. CDR3 length: 14 residues.

V gene TRBV19 combines with J gene TRBJ1-1, with 12 bases aligning to TRBD1. With 7 bases clipped from V and 10 bases from J, the junction kept 7 bases outside the gene matches. The germline V gene encodes CDR1 LNHDA and CDR2 SQIVND (reference sequence). The CDR3 is 13 residues long. CDR3 region: CASKDRDRGRAFF. For the CDR3, the DNA is TGTGCCAGTAAAGACCGGGACAGGGGGCGAGCTTTCTTT.

The chain's CDR3 is CASSLEGNSYNEQFF. The CDR3 DNA sequence: TGCGCCAGCAGCTTGGAGGGGAACTCCTACAATGAGCAGTTCTTC. This rearrangement joins TRBV5-1 to TRBJ2-1; the D gene is possibly TRBD1 (5 bases). V lost 0 bases and J lost 0, with 7 bases in between. Germline V CDR1 and CDR2: SGHRS, YFSETQ. The CDR3 extends over 15 amino acids.

This clone was observed a handful of times. J is TRBJ2-7 and V is TRBV5-5; D may be TRBD2 (7 bases). The V end lost 3 bases, the J end lost 2 bases, and 12 bases lay between the germline ends. CDR1 and CDR2 (germline): SGHKS, YYEKEE (reference sequence). The CDR3 totals 14 residues. For the CDR3, the DNA is TGTGCCAGCAGCTCTTCGGGGGGCGCCTACGAGCAGTACTTC. The encoded protein is CASSSSGGAYEQYF.

This sequence joins TRBV27 and TRBJ2-7; D is possibly TRBD1 (6 bases). The CDR3 length is 14 residues. From germline, CDR1 is MNHEY and CDR2 SMNVEV (reference sequence). V lost 6 bases and J lost 4, with 16 bases in between. The CDR3 nucleotides read TGTGCCAGCAGACAGGGCCTCGTGGGTTACGAGCAGTACTTC. This encodes CASRQGLVGYEQYF.

In this sample, this clone turned up once. V usage is TRBV2 and J usage is TRBJ1-3; 8 bases align to TRBD1. Germline CDR1 and CDR2: SNHLY and FYNNEI. V trimming: 4 bases; J trimming: 0 bases; junction bases outside the gene matches: 5. The CDR3 is 16 amino acids. The DNA of the CDR3 is TGTGCCAGCAGTGGACCGGGGACAGGCTCTGGAAACACCATATATTTT. It translates to CASSGPGTGSGNTIYF.

The rearrangement uses TRBV27 and TRBJ1-5, with no clear D. V was cut by 5 bases and J by 10 bases, with 18 bases left in between. Looked up from germline, CDR1 is MNHEY and CDR2 is SMNVEV (reference sequence). The CDR3 covers 14 residues. The DNA for the CDR3 is TGTGCCAGCAGTCGGACTAGGTCGGACTTACCCCAGCATTTT. Translating it yields CASSRTRSDLPQHF.

V is TRBV5-4 and J is TRBJ2-5; TRBD1 matches at 11 bases. With the DNA end fitting TRBJ2-7 better, the J assignment may be wrong. The CDR3 sequence is 15 residues long. Germline loops: CDR1 SGHNT, CDR2 YYREEE (reference sequence). CDR3 residues: CASSTRTGGWYEQYF. CDR3 nucleotide sequence: TGTGCCAGCAGCACACGGACAGGGGGCTGGTACGAGCAGTACTTC.

CDR3: CASSRGGPGELFF. Written as DNA, the CDR3 is TGTGCCAGTAGTCGGGGGGGCCCCGGGGAGCTGTTTTTT. The chain uses TRBV19 and TRBJ2-2, with 8 bases matching TRBD2. V shed 5 bases and J 6 bases; nucleotides not matched to a gene: 2. Germline CDR1 and CDR2: LNHDA and SQIVND (reference sequence). CDR3 length equals 13 residues.

This rearrangement joins TRBV5-1 to TRBJ2-1; the match to TRBD2 covers 8 bases. V lost 3 bases and J lost 8; bases outside the gene matches: 13. The CDR3 is 16 residues long. The V gene's germline CDR1 is SGHRS and CDR2 YFSETQ. CDR3 amino acids: CASSYNPGLDLDEQFF. DNA for the CDR3: TGCGCCAGCAGCTACAACCCGGGACTAGATCTCGATGAGCAGTTCTTC. The variable domain in full, with the rest retrieved from reference TRBV5-1 and TRBJ2-1, is KAGVTQTPRYLIKTRGQQVTLSCSPISGHRSVSWYQQTPGQGLQFLFEYFSETQRNKGNFPGRFSGRQFSNSRSEMNVSTLELGDSALYLCASSYNPGLDLDEQFFGPGTRLTVL.

This rearrangement joins TRBV7-2 to TRBJ2-5, with a tentative D call TRBD2 (6 bases). Germline V gene data show CDR1 as SGHTA and CDR2 as FQGNSA. CDR3 length: 16 residues. V was trimmed by 4 bases and J by 1 base, leaving 16 bases between them. Here the CDR3 DNA reads TGTGCCAGCAGCTCCGGGGCCCGGACTACCCAAGAGACCCAGTACTTC. Its protein product is CASSSGARTTQETQYF.

The chain employs TRBV7-2 and TRBJ2-7; no definite D call. V lost 2 bases and J lost 0, with 11 bases in between. The CDR3 runs to 15 residues. From germline, CDR1 is SGHTA and CDR2 FQGNSA. The CDR3 is CASSLLGPSSYEQYF. CDR3 sequence (DNA): TGTGCCAGCAGCTTACTGGGCCCCAGCTCCTACGAGCAGTACTTC.

This clone has only one observation. The V and J genes are TRBV6-4 and TRBJ1-1, with 8 positions matching TRBD1. V lost 4 bases, J lost 7 bases, and 11 bases stayed unmatched. Germline lookup yields CDR1 MRHNA and CDR2 SNTAGT. The CDR3 has 15 amino acids. CDR3 nucleotide sequence: TGTGCCAGCAGTGCCTCACCCGGACAGGGCGGTGAAGCTTTCTTT. This codes for CASSASPGQGGEAFF.

This rearrangement joins TRBV5-4 to TRBJ2-7; 8 bases align to TRBD1. The ends lost 2 bases at V and 0 bases at J; junction bases unmatched: 4. CDR3 length: 15 amino acids. From germline, CDR1 is SGHNT and CDR2 YYREEE (reference sequence). In DNA form, the CDR3 reads TGTGCCAGCAGCTTAAGGACAGGGAGCTCCTACGAGCAGTACTTC. Translation gives CASSLRTGSSYEQYF.

With respect to this clone: The sample has other DNA sequences that encode this CDR3 too. The chain has TRBV7-2 and TRBJ1-2; weak D call: TRBD1 (5 bases). V gave up 5 bases and J gave up 8 bases, with 15 bases separating them. This CDR3 has 13 amino acids. Germline lookup yields CDR1 SGHTA and CDR2 FQGNSA. CDR3 DNA sequence: TGTGCCAGCAGCGGCAGGGAAATGCAAGGCTACACCTTC. Amino acid sequence: CASSGREMQGYTF. The whole variable domain, remainder taken from reference TRBV7-2 and TRBJ1-2, is GAGVSQSPSNKVTEKGKDVELRCDPISGHTALYWYRQSLGQGLEFLIYFQGNSAPDKSGLPSDRFSAERTGGSVSTLTIQRTQQEDSAVYLCASSGREMQGYTFGSGTRLTVV.

The V and J genes are TRBV25-1 and TRBJ2-5, with 16 bases that match TRBD2. Germline V lookup: CDR1 MGHDK, CDR2 SYGVNS. V was pared by 1 base and J by 5 bases, with 4 bases of the junction left unmatched. CDR3 length: 17 amino acids. DNA for the CDR3: TGTGCCAGCAGTGAATTTGGGGGACTAGCGGGGGGGGAGACCCAGTACTTC. Translation gives CASSEFGGLAGGETQYF.

The rearrangement links TRBV5-1 to TRBJ1-1, with 7 nucleotides matching TRBD1. CDR1 is SGHRS and CDR2 is YFSETQ in the germline V gene. With 4 bases clipped from V and 0 bases from J, the junction kept 6 bases outside the gene matches. This CDR3 contains 15 residues. The CDR3: CASSGGTALNTEAFF. The CDR3 nucleotides are TGCGCCAGCAGCGGGGGGACAGCGTTGAACACTGAAGCTTTCTTT.

The genes are TRBV6-5 and TRBJ2-7; D gene uncertain. CDR3 length: 12 amino acids. V lost 2 bases to trimming and J lost 4 bases, with 6 bases between them. The germline V gene encodes CDR1 MNHEY and CDR2 SVGAGI. The CDR3 DNA sequence: TGTGCCAGCAGTTACACAGTGTACGAGCAGTACTTC. As protein: CASSYTVYEQYF.

The rearrangement links TRBV10-3 to TRBJ1-2; 7 nucleotides line up with TRBD1. Germline CDR1 reads ENHRY; CDR2 reads SYGVKD. Germline trimming cut 0 bases from V and 10 bases from J; bases unmatched to any gene: 5. The CDR3 covers 13 residues. The chain's CDR3 is CAISESYGQDYTF. Here the CDR3 DNA reads TGTGCCATCAGTGAGTCTTATGGACAGGACTACACCTTC.

This chain's CDR3 is CASSRDSYNYGYTF. CDR3 nucleotide sequence: TGTGCCAGCAGCCGGGACAGCTATAACTATGGCTACACCTTC. The J gene is TRBJ1-2, the V gene TRBV7-6, with 7 bases lining up with TRBD1. In germline, CDR1 is SGHVS, CDR2 FNYEAQ. V gave up 5 bases and J gave up 1 base; unmatched junction bases: 4. The CDR3 length is 14 residues. Together with reference TRBV7-6 and TRBJ1-2, the CDR3 gives the full variable domain: GAGVSQSPRYKVTKRGQDVALRCDPISGHVSLYWYRQALGQGPEFLTYFNYEAQQDKSGLPNDRFSAERPEGSISTLTIQRTEQRDSAMYRCASSRDSYNYGYTFGSGTRLTVV.

This clone was observed a handful of times. The V gene is TRBV6-5, the J gene TRBJ2-7; no reliable D call. Trimming shortened V by 6 bases and J by 0 bases, and 6 bases separated the two germline ends. Looked up from germline, CDR1 is MNHEY and CDR2 is SVGAGI. This CDR3 has 12 amino acids. The CDR3 region is CASSLPSYEQYF. The CDR3 DNA follows: TGTGCCAGCAGCCTACCCTCCTACGAGCAGTACTTC.

The rearrangement joins TRBV28 to TRBJ2-6, with TRBD1 matching 10 bases. The CDR3 sequence is 18 residues long. Unmatched junction bases numbered 3, after V lost 1 base and J lost 0 bases. Germline V gene lookup returns CDR1 MDHEN and CDR2 SYDVKM. This chain's CDR3 is CASSLSGTGVSGANVLTF. The CDR3 DNA is TGTGCCAGCAGTTTATCCGGGACAGGGGTCTCTGGGGCCAACGTCCTGACTTTC.

The V and J genes are TRBV7-9 and TRBJ2-1; 10 bases are shared with TRBD1. This CDR3 has 16 residues. CDR1 is SEHNR and CDR2 is FQNEAQ in the germline V gene (reference sequence). Trimming removed 1 base from V and 7 bases from J; junction bases left unmatched: 7. CDR3 nucleotide sequence: TGTGCCAGCAGCTTAGTTGTGGGGACAGGGGTTAATGAGCAGTTCTTC. It codes for CASSLVVGTGVNEQFF.

Comments on this clone: The junction departs from the called germline gene at one end, perhaps through a read error. This chain joins TRBV18 and TRBJ1-2; TRBD1 aligns across 12 bases. This CDR3 is 13 amino acids long. CDR1 and CDR2 from the germline V gene are KGHSH and LQKENI. The CDR3, as DNA: TGTGCCAGCTCACACGGGACAGGGGGCGCCGCCGCCTTC. This translates into CASSHGTGGAAAF.

This sequence joins TRBV4-1 and TRBJ1-6; D ambiguous. From germline, CDR1 is MGHRA and CDR2 YSYEKL. The CDR3 covers 16 residues. V lost 4 bases and J 0 bases, leaving 10 bases between the germline ends. The CDR3, as DNA: TGCGCCAGCAGCCGTGAAAGGAGCTCCTATAATTCACCCCTCCACTTT. Translated: CASSRERSSYNSPLHF.

This chain joins TRBV29-1 and TRBJ1-2; no clear D. From germline, CDR1 is SQVTM and CDR2 ANQGSEA. The V end was cut by 4 bases, the J end by 0 bases, with 12 bases between. This CDR3 spans 14 amino acids. CDR3 DNA: TGCAGCGTTGGTCCGTGGCTCCCTAACTATGGCTACACCTTC. Its protein is CSVGPWLPNYGYTF.

This clone was seen once. The junction departs from the called germline gene at one end, perhaps through a read error. This chain joins TRBV18 and TRBJ2-5, with a possible D match to TRBD2 (5 bases). Per germline, CDR1 KGHSH and CDR2 LQKENI. The CDR3 loop spans 13 amino acids. CDR3 in amino acids: CASSERSQESQYF. Written as DNA, the CDR3 is TGTGCCAGCTCCGAGCGGAGTCAAGAGAGCCAGTACTTC.

The gene calls are TRBV5-4 and TRBJ2-3; no clear D gene. Germline V gene data show CDR1 as SGHNT and CDR2 as YYREEE (reference sequence). The germline V and J ends were trimmed by 0 bases and 8 bases, with 16 bases remaining between them. The CDR3 spans 15 residues. The CDR3 bases are TGTGCCAGCAGCTTGGCCCTGGCCCCCGAGGCTACGCAGTATTTT. Translation gives CASSLALAPEATQYF.